The text below deals with one TCR beta chain. This CDR3 has 18 amino acids. Germline-derived CDR1 and CDR2 are LGHNA and YSLEER. V lost 4 bases to trimming and J lost 1 base, with 20 bases between them. TCRdb keeps only in-frame clones here, not all; method: immunoSEQ multiplex PCR. The table lists more than 20,000 clones, approximately 80% of them singletons. This sample is drawn from a study of blood T cell repertoires in COVID-19. Specimen: peripheral blood. This sequence joins TRBV4-3 and TRBJ1-5; a weak D match, TRBD1 (5 bases). This TCR was sampled from an elderly man with active or convalescent COVID-19. CDR3 loop: CASSPIWGGIGSNQPQHF. In DNA, the CDR3 is TGCGCCAGCAGCCCAATATGGGGGGGGATAGGGAGCAATCAGCCCCAGCATTTT.